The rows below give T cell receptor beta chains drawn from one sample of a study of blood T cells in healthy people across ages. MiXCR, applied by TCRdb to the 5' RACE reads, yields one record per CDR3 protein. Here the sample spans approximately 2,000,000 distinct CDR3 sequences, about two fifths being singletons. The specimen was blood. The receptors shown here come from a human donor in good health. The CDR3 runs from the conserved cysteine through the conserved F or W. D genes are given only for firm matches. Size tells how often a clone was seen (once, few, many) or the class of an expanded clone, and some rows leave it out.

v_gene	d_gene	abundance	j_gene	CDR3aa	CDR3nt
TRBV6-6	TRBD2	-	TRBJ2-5	CASSTTSGGAETQYF	TGTGCCAGCAGTACGACTAGCGGGGGGGCAGAGACCCAGTACTTC
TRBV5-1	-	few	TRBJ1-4	CASSWQRQSNEKLFF	TGCGCCAGCAGCTGGCAGAGACAGAGTAATGAAAAACTGTTTTTT
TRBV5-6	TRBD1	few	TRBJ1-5	CASSFGTGGTNQPQHF	TGTGCCAGCAGCTTTGGGACAGGGGGGACCAATCAGCCCCAGCATTTT
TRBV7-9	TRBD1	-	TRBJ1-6	CASSRVSGQGASPLHF	TGTGCCAGCAGCCGTGTATCGGGACAGGGGGCGTCACCCCTCCACTTT
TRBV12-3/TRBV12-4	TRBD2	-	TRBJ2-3	CASSLSSGAIDTQYF	TGTGCCAGCAGTTTAAGTAGCGGGGCCATAGATACGCAGTATTTT
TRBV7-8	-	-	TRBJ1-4	CASSTGTATNEKLFF	TGTGCCAGCAGCACCGGGACGGCAACTAATGAAAAACTGTTTTTT
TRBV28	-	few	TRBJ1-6	CATKGDSPLHF	TGTGCCACAAAAGGGGATTCACCCCTCCACTTT
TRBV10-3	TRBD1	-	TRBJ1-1	CAAQGAPNTEAFF	TGTGCCGCTCAGGGGGCACCGAACACTGAAGCTTTCTTT
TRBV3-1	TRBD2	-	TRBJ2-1	CASSSREAERGEQFF	TGTGCCAGCAGCAGCCGGGAGGCAGAGAGGGGTGAGCAGTTCTTC
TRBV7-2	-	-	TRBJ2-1	CASSFSSSGEQFF	TGTGCCAGCAGCTTTTCTTCGTCAGGAGAGCAGTTCTTC
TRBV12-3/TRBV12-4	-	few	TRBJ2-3	CASSASWPRSTDTQYF	TGTGCCAGCAGTGCCTCCTGGCCGCGGAGCACAGATACGCAGTATTTT
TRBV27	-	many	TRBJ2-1	CASSFSGLNEQFF	TGTGCTAGCAGCTTTTCGGGCCTCAATGAGCAGTTCTTC
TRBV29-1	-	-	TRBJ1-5	CSVQGEVGQPQHF	TGCAGCGTGCAGGGTGAGGTAGGACAGCCCCAGCATTTT
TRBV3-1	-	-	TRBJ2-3	CASSQDAPDSTDTQYF	TGTGCCAGCAGCCAAGATGCCCCCGACAGCACAGATACGCAGTATTTT
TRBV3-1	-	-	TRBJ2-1	CASSPWGTDNEQFF	TGTGCCAGCAGCCCCTGGGGCACCGACAATGAGCAGTTCTTC
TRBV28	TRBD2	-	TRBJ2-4	CASSSTSGLAKNIQYF	TGTGCCAGCAGTTCGACTAGCGGGTTAGCCAAAAACATTCAGTACTTC
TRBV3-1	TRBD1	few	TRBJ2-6	CASSQESWDRGFGANVLTF	TGTGCCAGCAGCCAAGAGTCCTGGGACAGGGGATTTGGGGCCAACGTCCTGACTTTC
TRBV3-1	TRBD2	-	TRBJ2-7	CASSQPTSGVSYEQYF	TGTGCCAGCAGCCAGCCGACTAGCGGGGTAAGCTACGAGCAGTACTTC
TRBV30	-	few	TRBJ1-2	CAWIPPTVRDGYTF	TGTGCCTGGATTCCCCCTACGGTTAGAGACGGCTACACCTTC
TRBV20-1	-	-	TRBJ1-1	CSAIVPTSFEAFF	TGCAGTGCTATAGTCCCCACAAGCTTTGAAGCTTTCTTT
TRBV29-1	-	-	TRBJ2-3	CSVVGGPTDTQYF	TGCAGCGTTGTTGGGGGGCCTACAGATACGCAGTATTTT
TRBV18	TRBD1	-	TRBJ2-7	CASSHWDSPYEQYF	TGTGCCAGCTCACACTGGGACAGCCCCTACGAGCAGTACTTC
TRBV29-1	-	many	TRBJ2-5	CSVTRVVYQETQYF	TGCAGCGTTACGAGGGTAGTGTACCAAGAGACCCAGTACTTC
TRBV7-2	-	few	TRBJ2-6	CASSLVNRVTGANVLTF	TGTGCCAGCAGCTTAGTGAACAGGGTAACTGGGGCCAACGTCCTGACTTTC
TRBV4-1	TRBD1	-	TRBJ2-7	CASSQNEGQGIYEQYF	TGCGCCAGCAGCCAGAACGAGGGACAGGGTATCTACGAGCAGTACTTC
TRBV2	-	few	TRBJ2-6	CASPARSGANVLTF	TGTGCCAGCCCAGCCCGCTCTGGGGCCAACGTCCTGACTTTC
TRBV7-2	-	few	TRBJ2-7	CASSLKGPDIYEQYF	TGTGCCAGCAGCTTAAAGGGTCCAGACATCTACGAGCAGTACTTC